The 31 T cell receptor beta chains in this list originate from one sample, sequenced in a study of blood T cell repertoires in COVID-19. Repertoires were generated with immunoSEQ multiplex PCR, while TCRdb's copy carries only in-frame clones and drops some. Among 230,000 or so clones listed, around 83% were seen once. Material: peripheral blood. These receptors were collected from a man between 35 and 55 years old who had recovered from COVID-19.

This clone is a singleton in its sample. The J gene is TRBJ1-4, the V gene TRBV27; 7 bases are a match to TRBD1. V shed 3 bases and J 5 bases; nucleotides not matched to a gene: 3. Germline loops: CDR1 MNHEY, CDR2 SMNVEV (reference sequence). There are 14 residues in the CDR3. In nucleotides, the CDR3 is TGTGCCAGCAGTTTTGACAGGGAAAATGAAAAACTGTTTTTT. This sequence encodes CASSFDRENEKLFF.

The chain employs TRBV11-2 and TRBJ2-7; 10 nucleotides agree with TRBD1. The CDR3 covers 15 residues. In germline, CDR1 is SGHAT, CDR2 FQNNGV. After removal of 5 bases from V and 4 bases from J, the junction contained 8 bases not matched to a gene. The CDR3 DNA reads as TGTGCCAGCAGCCCTCGGACAGGGGGAGGGTACGAGCAGTACTTC. This translates into CASSPRTGGGYEQYF.

The chain couples TRBV4-3 to TRBJ1-1, with unresolved D. The V and J ends lost 1 base and 0 bases respectively, with 12 bases between them. The CDR3 totals 16 residues. Germline-derived CDR1 and CDR2 are LGHNA and YSLEER. This CDR3 reads CASSQGVGGVNTEAFF. CDR3 nucleotides: TGCGCCAGCAGCCAAGGGGTGGGAGGAGTGAACACTGAAGCTTTCTTT.

The gene calls are TRBV19 and TRBJ1-2; 11 bases line up with TRBD1. CDR1 is LNHDA, CDR2 SQIVND, per germline (reference sequence). V lost 5 bases to trimming and J lost 3 bases; unmatched junction nucleotides: 5. The CDR3 consists of 15 residues. The CDR3 here is CASSGQGARDYGYTF. The CDR3 bases are TGTGCCAGTAGTGGACAGGGGGCGCGGGACTATGGCTACACCTTC.

CDR3 coding DNA: TGTGCCAGCAGGGTGGGGGGATCTGGAAACACCATATATTTT. It specifies CASRVGGSGNTIYF. J is TRBJ1-3 and V is TRBV5-5, with a weak D call TRBD1 (5 bases). The V gene lost 5 bases and the J gene lost 1 base, with 10 bases spanning the gap. Germline values: CDR1 SGHKS, CDR2 YYEKEE (reference sequence). The CDR3 is 14 residues long.

The rearrangement joins TRBV7-8 to TRBJ1-2; 7 bases agree with TRBD1. CDR1 is SGHVS and CDR2 is FQNEAQ in the germline V gene. The CDR3 totals 13 residues. The ends lost 1 base at V and 8 bases at J; junction bases unmatched: 4. The CDR3 sequence is CASSLGQGGGYTF. The CDR3 coding sequence is TGTGCCAGCAGCTTAGGGCAGGGGGGCGGCTACACCTTC.

The sample holds a few counts of this clone. Here the CDR3 DNA reads TGTGCCAGCAGCTTAAGGAAGGGGGCCCAGTACTTC. Encoded protein: CASSLRKGAQYF. V gene TRBV7-2 combines with J gene TRBJ2-5; D may be TRBD1 (6 bases). V lost 2 bases to trimming and J lost 9 bases, with 10 bases between them. Germline CDR1 is SGHTA and CDR2 is FQGNSA. The CDR3 consists of 12 residues. The full variable domain, with the rest looked up from reference TRBV7-2 and TRBJ2-5, is GAGVSQSPSNKVTEKGKDVELRCDPISGHTALYWYRQSLGQGLEFLIYFQGNSAPDKSGLPSDRFSAERTGGSVSTLTIQRTQQEDSAVYLCASSLRKGAQYFGPGTRLLVL.

The rearrangement links TRBV10-3 to TRBJ1-1; 10 positions match TRBD1. The CDR3 has 14 amino acids. CDR1 and CDR2 (germline): ENHRY, SYGVKD. The trim removed 3 bases at V and 7 bases at J, leaving 5 bases unmatched. The CDR3 loop reads CAISDPGQGIEAFF. CDR3 DNA sequence: TGTGCCATCAGTGACCCGGGACAGGGGATTGAAGCTTTCTTT.

The rearrangement joins TRBV27 to TRBJ1-6, with a possible D match to TRBD1 (6 bases). The CDR3 is made up of 17 amino acids. V lost 3 bases to trimming and J lost 0 bases, with 12 bases between them. CDR1 and CDR2 from the germline V gene are MNHEY and SMNVEV (reference sequence). CDR3 nucleotides: TGTGCCAGCAGTTTCCAGCAGGGACACTCCTATAATTCACCCCTCCACTTT. Its translation: CASSFQQGHSYNSPLHF.

This sequence joins TRBV2 and TRBJ2-5, with TRBD2 identical over 9 bases. From germline, CDR1 is SNHLY and CDR2 FYNNEI. V trimming: 5 bases; J trimming: 3 bases; junction bases outside the gene matches: 7. The CDR3 has 15 residues. The CDR3 sequence: CASSSLAGGEETQYF. CDR3 nucleotide sequence: TGTGCCAGCAGTTCTTTGGCGGGGGGGGAAGAGACCCAGTACTTC.

The chain carries TRBV4-1 and TRBJ2-3; TRBD2 might be the D (5 bases). V lost 1 base and J 4 bases, leaving 6 bases between the germline ends. Germline CDR1 is MGHRA and CDR2 is YSYEKL. This CDR3 contains 13 residues. The CDR3 sequence is CASSQVSADTQYF. As DNA, the CDR3 is TGCGCCAGCAGCCAAGTTAGCGCAGATACGCAGTATTTT.

This clone is labeled as medium-sized. This chain connects TRBV4-3 to TRBJ2-1, with 9 bases matching TRBD2. V shed 4 bases and J 3 bases; nucleotides not matched to a gene: 7. The CDR3 extends over 16 amino acids. Per germline, CDR1 LGHNA and CDR2 YSLEER. The CDR3 DNA reads TGCGCCAGCAGCCGGATGGTAGCGGGAGACTACAATGAGCAGTTCTTC. This gives the protein CASSRMVAGDYNEQFF.

This clone was seen just once. The chain joins TRBV5-4 to TRBJ2-1; D not resolved. Trimming took off 4 bases at V and 0 bases at J, with 8 bases between the two ends. The CDR3 has 14 amino acids. From germline, CDR1 is SGHNT and CDR2 YYREEE (reference sequence). The CDR3 loop reads CASSPLSSYNEQFF. CDR3 DNA: TGTGCCAGCAGCCCTTTGAGCTCCTACAATGAGCAGTTCTTC.

This clone was seen more than once but under ten times. The chain couples TRBV5-1 to TRBJ2-7, with 9 positions matching TRBD1. Trimming cost V 0 bases and J 3 bases; bases outside gene matches: 7. Germline V CDR1 and CDR2: SGHRS, YFSETQ. The CDR3 loop spans 16 amino acids. The CDR3 DNA is TGCGCCAGCAGCTTGGGCTGGGGGGACAGGGACTACGAGCAGTACTTC. Translating it yields CASSLGWGDRDYEQYF.

V gene TRBV3-1 (or the pseudogene TRBV3-2) combines with J gene TRBJ2-3; 10 bases fit TRBD2. Trimming at V came to 2 bases and at J to 5 bases, leaving 7 bases not matched to a gene. CDR1 and CDR2 from the germline V gene are LGHDT and YNNKEL (reference sequence). The CDR3 has 16 residues. The CDR3 spells CASSQLAGAYGDTQYF. Here the CDR3 DNA reads TGTGCCAGCAGCCAACTAGCGGGAGCTTATGGAGATACGCAGTATTTT.

The V and J genes are TRBV19 and TRBJ2-3; 11 positions agree with TRBD2. The CDR3 runs 16 residues. From germline, CDR1 is LNHDA and CDR2 SQIVND (reference sequence). Trimming cost V 6 bases and J 2 bases; bases outside gene matches: 7. CDR3: CASRPLAGGPTDTQYF. Here the CDR3 DNA reads TGTGCCAGTAGGCCTCTAGCGGGGGGCCCCACAGATACGCAGTATTTT.

The gene calls are TRBV11-3 and TRBJ2-3; 13 bases agree with TRBD2. The J segment lost 6 bases and the V segment lost 3 bases, leaving 15 bases of the junction unmatched. Germline lookup yields CDR1 SGHNT and CDR2 YENEEA. The CDR3 length is 19 residues. CDR3 bases: TGTGCCAGCAGCTTTCCTATTTTACTAGCGGGGGGGCGGCTCGATACGCAGTATTTT. Its protein is CASSFPILLAGGRLDTQYF.

V gene TRBV19 combines with J gene TRBJ1-2, with D unclear. The CDR3 is 14 amino acids. Trimming took 1 base from V and 8 from J, leaving 14 bases between them. CDR1 is LNHDA, CDR2 SQIVND, per germline (reference sequence). The CDR3 nucleotides read TGTGCCAGTAGTATAGGCTCTGGTTCTCGGGGCTACACCTTC. This codes for CASSIGSGSRGYTF.

This clone showed up just a few times. The chain carries TRBV30 and TRBJ2-3; 9 bases are shared with TRBD1. The trim removed 2 bases at V and 5 bases at J, leaving 5 bases unmatched. Germline CDR1 GTSNPN, CDR2 SVGIG (reference sequence). This CDR3 is built from 14 residues. The CDR3: CAWSTGGEGDTQYF. As DNA, the CDR3 is TGTGCCTGGAGTACAGGGGGCGAGGGAGATACGCAGTATTTT.

The gene calls are TRBV11-3 and TRBJ2-7; a possible D gene is TRBD1 (6 bases). In germline, CDR1 is SGHNT, CDR2 YENEEA. V lost 5 bases, J lost 4 bases, and 9 bases lay in between. The CDR3 runs 12 residues. The CDR3, as DNA: TGTGCCAGCAGCCTACAGGGATACGAGCAGTACTTC. Amino acids: CASSLQGYEQYF.

The CDR3 DNA reads TGCGCCAGCAGCCTGCGGGGGGACTACTCTGGAAACACCATATATTTT. Translating gives CASSLRGDYSGNTIYF. The chain couples TRBV4-3 to TRBJ1-3; TRBD1 is a possible D gene (5 bases). Germline V gene data show CDR1 as LGHNA and CDR2 as YSLEER. CDR3 size: 16 residues. Trimming shortened V by 4 bases and J by 0 bases, and 13 bases separated the two germline ends.

This chain joins TRBV6-1 and TRBJ2-7; maybe TRBD1 (5 bases). The CDR3 runs 12 residues. Between the trimmed V and J ends, which lost 2 bases and 12 bases, there was a span of 14 bases. Germline CDR1 is MNHNS and CDR2 is SASEGT. CDR3 DNA: TGTGCCAGCAGTGAAATCGGGCCCCAGGGGTACTTC. Translation: CASSEIGPQGYF.

V usage is TRBV10-3 and J usage is TRBJ1-2, with D possibly matching TRBD1 (6 bases). There are 16 residues in the CDR3. V dropped 10 bases and J dropped 2 bases, with 23 bases sitting between them. The germline gives CDR1 ENHRY, CDR2 SYGVKD. The DNA of the CDR3 is TGTGCCAGCATACCCGAAATCCAGGGGTTGAACTATGGCTACACCTTC. Residues: CASIPEIQGLNYGYTF.

The rearrangement links TRBV5-6 to TRBJ2-5; 11 bases are shared with TRBD2. The germline gives CDR1 SGHDT, CDR2 YYEEEE. This CDR3 is built from 18 residues. The ends lost 0 bases at V and 1 base at J; junction bases unmatched: 8. The CDR3 DNA reads as TGTGCCAGCAGCTTGGTTATGGGAGGGACTAGCGGCCAAGAGACCCAGTACTTC. Its translation is CASSLVMGGTSGQETQYF.

This chain links TRBV2 with TRBJ1-2; tentatively, D is TRBD1 (5 bases). Trimming removed 7 bases at V and 5 bases at J, with 14 bases between. CDR1 and CDR2 (germline): SNHLY, FYNNEI. The CDR3 totals 13 residues. The CDR3 loop reads CASTTRAAYGYTF. The CDR3 DNA sequence: TGTGCCAGCACCACCAGGGCAGCATATGGCTACACCTTC.

This sequence joins TRBV4-3 and TRBJ2-5; a weak D match, TRBD2 (5 bases). Germline V lookup: CDR1 LGHNA, CDR2 YSLEER. The CDR3 runs to 15 residues. V lost 1 base and J 3 bases, leaving 12 bases between the germline ends. CDR3 in DNA: TGCGCCAGCAGCCAAGCATTAGGGAGTAAAGAGACCCAGTACTTC. Translating it yields CASSQALGSKETQYF.

This clone showed up just a few times. The V call is TRBV27, the J call TRBJ2-5; the D gene is possibly TRBD1 (7 bases). Germline CDR1 MNHEY, CDR2 SMNVEV (reference sequence). With 4 bases removed from V and 3 bases from J, the gap between germline ends came to 21 bases. The CDR3 has 17 amino acids. The CDR3 reads CASSSQGSGRGEETQYF. In DNA form, the CDR3 reads TGTGCCAGCAGTTCCCAGGGATCGGGCAGGGGGGAAGAGACCCAGTACTTC.

The rearrangement uses TRBV3-1 (or the pseudogene TRBV3-2) and TRBJ2-7; 10 nucleotides match TRBD2. After removal of 4 bases from V and 1 base from J, the junction contained 10 bases not matched to a gene. There are 17 residues in the CDR3. CDR1 is LGHDT and CDR2 is YNNKEL in the germline V gene (reference sequence). The CDR3 is CASSPHWGSGRSYEQYF. Written as DNA, the CDR3 is TGTGCCAGCAGCCCACATTGGGGTAGCGGGAGGTCCTACGAGCAGTACTTC.

V usage is TRBV10-2 and J usage is TRBJ1-4, with 11 bases that match TRBD1. The CDR3 loop spans 14 amino acids. Germline V gene data show CDR1 as WSHSY and CDR2 as SAAADI. With V trimmed by 6 bases and J by 8 bases, 5 bases remained unmatched. Written as DNA, the CDR3 is TGCGCCAGCAGGGGGACAGGGGGTAGGGAAAAACTGTTTTTT. It encodes CASRGTGGREKLFF.

V usage is TRBV7-7 and J usage is TRBJ2-3, with a weak D call TRBD2 (6 bases). CDR3 length: 18 residues. The germline V gene has CDR1 SSHAT and CDR2 FNYEAQ (reference sequence). V dropped 1 base and J dropped 1 base, with 18 bases sitting between them. DNA for the CDR3: TGTGCCAGCAGCTTAGGCTTAGGCTTCAAGCGGGGCACAGATACGCAGTATTTT. Translated, it gives CASSLGLGFKRGTDTQYF.

The chain has TRBV5-1 and TRBJ2-5; 7 positions match TRBD1. Unmatched junction bases numbered 14, after V lost 4 bases and J lost 2 bases. Germline V CDR1 and CDR2: SGHRS, YFSETQ. The CDR3 runs 17 residues. CDR3 region: CASSPRAGTAKQETQYF. The CDR3 DNA follows: TGCGCCAGCAGCCCTAGAGCCGGGACAGCCAAACAAGAGACCCAGTACTTC.